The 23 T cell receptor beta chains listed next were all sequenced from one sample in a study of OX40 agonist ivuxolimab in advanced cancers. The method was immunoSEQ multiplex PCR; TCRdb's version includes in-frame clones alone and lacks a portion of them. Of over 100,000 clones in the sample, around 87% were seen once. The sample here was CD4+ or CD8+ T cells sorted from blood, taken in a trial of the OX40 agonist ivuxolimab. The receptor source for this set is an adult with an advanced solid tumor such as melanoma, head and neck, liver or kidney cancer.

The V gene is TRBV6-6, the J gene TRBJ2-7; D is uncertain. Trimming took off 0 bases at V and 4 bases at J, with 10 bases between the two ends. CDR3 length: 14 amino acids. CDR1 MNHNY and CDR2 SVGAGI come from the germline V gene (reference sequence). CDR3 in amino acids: CASSYSPWAYEQYF. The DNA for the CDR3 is TGTGCCAGCAGTTACTCCCCTTGGGCGTACGAGCAGTACTTC.

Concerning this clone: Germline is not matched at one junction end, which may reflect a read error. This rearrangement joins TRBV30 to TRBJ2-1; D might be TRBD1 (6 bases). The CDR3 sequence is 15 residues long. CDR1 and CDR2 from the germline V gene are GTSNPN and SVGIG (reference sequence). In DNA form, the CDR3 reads TGTGCCTGGACTGGGACCGCAGGGGCCTACGATGAGCAGTTCTTC. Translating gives CAWTGTAGAYDEQFF. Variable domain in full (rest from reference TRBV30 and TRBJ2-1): SQTIHQWPATLVQPVGSPLSLECTVEGTSNPNLYWYRQAAGRGLQLLFYSVGIGQISSEVPQNLSASRPQDRQFILSSKKLLLSDSGFYLCAWTGTAGAYDEQFFGPGTRLTVL.

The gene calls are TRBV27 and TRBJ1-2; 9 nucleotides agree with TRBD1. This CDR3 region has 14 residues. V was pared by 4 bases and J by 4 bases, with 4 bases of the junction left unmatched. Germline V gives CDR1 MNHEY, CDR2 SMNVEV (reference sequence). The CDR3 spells CASSSGQGIYGYTF. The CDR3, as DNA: TGTGCCAGCAGTTCGGGACAGGGTATCTATGGCTACACCTTC.

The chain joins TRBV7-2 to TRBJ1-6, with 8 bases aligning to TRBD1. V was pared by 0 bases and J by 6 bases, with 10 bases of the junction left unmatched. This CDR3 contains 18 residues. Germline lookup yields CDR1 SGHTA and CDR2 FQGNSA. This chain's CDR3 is CASSLAPLGTGGNSPLHF. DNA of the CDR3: TGTGCCAGCAGCTTAGCGCCGTTAGGAACAGGGGGTAATTCACCCCTCCACTTT.

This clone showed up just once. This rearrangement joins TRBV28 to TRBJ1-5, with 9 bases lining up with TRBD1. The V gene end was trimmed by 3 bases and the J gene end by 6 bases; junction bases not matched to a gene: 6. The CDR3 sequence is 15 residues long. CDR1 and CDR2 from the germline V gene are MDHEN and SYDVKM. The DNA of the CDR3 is TGTGCCAGCAGTTTTTCCGGGACAGGGCTTCAGCCCCAGCATTTT. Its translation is CASSFSGTGLQPQHF.

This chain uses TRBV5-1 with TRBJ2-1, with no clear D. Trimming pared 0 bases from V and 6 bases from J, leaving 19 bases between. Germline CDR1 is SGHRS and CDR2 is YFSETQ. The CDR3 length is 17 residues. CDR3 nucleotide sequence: TGCGCCAGCAGCTTGGTTGCTGGGCCACCAGCCAGCAATGAGCAGTTCTTC. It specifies CASSLVAGPPASNEQFF.

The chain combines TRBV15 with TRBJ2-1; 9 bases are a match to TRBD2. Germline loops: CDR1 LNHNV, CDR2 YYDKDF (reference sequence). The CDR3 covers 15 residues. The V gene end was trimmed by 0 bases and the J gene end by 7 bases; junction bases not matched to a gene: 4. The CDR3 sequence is CATSRDRRGGNEQFF. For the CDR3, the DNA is TGTGCCACCAGCAGAGATAGGCGGGGGGGAAATGAGCAGTTCTTC.

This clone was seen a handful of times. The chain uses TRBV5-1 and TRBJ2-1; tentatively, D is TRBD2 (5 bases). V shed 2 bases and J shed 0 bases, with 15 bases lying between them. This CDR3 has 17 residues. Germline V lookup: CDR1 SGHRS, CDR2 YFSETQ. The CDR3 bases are TGCGCCAGCAGCTTTCGGGGTGGGCCTAGCTCCTACAATGAGCAGTTCTTC. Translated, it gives CASSFRGGPSSYNEQFF.

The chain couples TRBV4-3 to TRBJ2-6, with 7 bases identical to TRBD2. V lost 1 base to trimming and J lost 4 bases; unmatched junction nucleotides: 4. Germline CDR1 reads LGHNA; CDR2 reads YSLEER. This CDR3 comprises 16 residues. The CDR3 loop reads CASSQGEGTGANVLTF. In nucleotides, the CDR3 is TGCGCCAGCAGCCAAGGGGAGGGGACCGGGGCCAACGTCCTGACTTTC.

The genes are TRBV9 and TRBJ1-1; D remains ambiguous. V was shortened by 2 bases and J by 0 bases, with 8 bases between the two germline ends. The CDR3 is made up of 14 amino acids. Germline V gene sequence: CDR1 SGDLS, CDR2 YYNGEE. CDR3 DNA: TGTGCCAGCAGCGTTGGGGAGTTGAACACTGAAGCTTTCTTT. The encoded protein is CASSVGELNTEAFF. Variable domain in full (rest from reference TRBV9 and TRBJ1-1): DSGVTQTPKHLITATGQRVTLRCSPRSGDLSVYWYQQSLDQGLQFLIQYYNGEERAKGNILERFSAQQFPDLHSELNLSSLELGDSALYFCASSVGELNTEAFFGQGTRLTVV.

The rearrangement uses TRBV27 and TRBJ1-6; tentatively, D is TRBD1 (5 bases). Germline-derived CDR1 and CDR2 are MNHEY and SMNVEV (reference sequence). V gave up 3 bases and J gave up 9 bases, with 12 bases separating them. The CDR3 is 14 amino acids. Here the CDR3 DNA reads TGTGCCAGCAGTTTCCCACAGGCTGGTTCACCCCTCCACTTT. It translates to CASSFPQAGSPLHF.

In DNA, the CDR3 is TGTGCCAGCAGCAAAGGTGGGGGCGGAGAGACCCAGTACTTC. This encodes CASSKGGGGETQYF. This rearrangement joins TRBV11-2 to TRBJ2-5; TRBD1 might be the D (6 bases). In germline, CDR1 is SGHAT, CDR2 FQNNGV. CDR3 length: 14 residues. V was clipped by 5 bases and J by 4 bases, with 14 bases between them.

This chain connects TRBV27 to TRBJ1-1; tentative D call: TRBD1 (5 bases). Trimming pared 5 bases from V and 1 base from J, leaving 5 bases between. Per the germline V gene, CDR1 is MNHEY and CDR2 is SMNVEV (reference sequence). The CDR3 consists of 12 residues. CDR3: CASSQGNTEAFF. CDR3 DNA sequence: TGTGCCAGCAGTCAGGGGAACACTGAAGCTTTCTTT.

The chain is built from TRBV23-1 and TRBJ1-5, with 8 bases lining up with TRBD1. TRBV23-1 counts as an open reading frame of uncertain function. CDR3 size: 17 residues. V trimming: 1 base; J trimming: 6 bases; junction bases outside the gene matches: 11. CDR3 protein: CASSQFHRQGAVQPQHF. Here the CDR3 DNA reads TGCGCCAGCAGTCAATTCCACCGCCAGGGGGCAGTTCAGCCCCAGCATTTT.

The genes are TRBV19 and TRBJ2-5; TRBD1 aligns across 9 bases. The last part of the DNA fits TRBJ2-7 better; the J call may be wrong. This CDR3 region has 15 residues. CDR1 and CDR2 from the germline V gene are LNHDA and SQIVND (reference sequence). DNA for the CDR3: TGTGCCAGTAGCGACTCGGGACAGGGTTCCTACGAGCAGTACTTC. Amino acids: CASSDSGQGSYEQYF.

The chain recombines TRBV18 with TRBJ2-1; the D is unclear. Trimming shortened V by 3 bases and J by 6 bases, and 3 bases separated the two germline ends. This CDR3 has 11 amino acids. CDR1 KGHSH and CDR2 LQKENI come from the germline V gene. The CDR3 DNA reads TGTGCCAGCTCACCGGGCAATGAGCAGTTCTTC. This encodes CASSPGNEQFF.

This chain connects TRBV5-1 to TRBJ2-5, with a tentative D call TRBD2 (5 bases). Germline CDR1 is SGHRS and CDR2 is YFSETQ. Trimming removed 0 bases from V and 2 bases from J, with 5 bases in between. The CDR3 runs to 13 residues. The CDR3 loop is CASSLGTQETQYF. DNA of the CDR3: TGCGCCAGCAGCTTGGGGACTCAAGAGACCCAGTACTTC.

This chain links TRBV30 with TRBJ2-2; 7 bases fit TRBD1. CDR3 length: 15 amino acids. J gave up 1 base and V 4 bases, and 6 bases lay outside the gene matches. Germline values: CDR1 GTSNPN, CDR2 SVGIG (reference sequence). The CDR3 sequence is CAWNRDSLNTGELFF. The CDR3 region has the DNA TGTGCCTGGAACCGGGACAGCCTGAACACCGGGGAGCTGTTTTTT. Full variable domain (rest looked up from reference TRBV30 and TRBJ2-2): SQTIHQWPATLVQPVGSPLSLECTVEGTSNPNLYWYRQAAGRGLQLLFYSVGIGQISSEVPQNLSASRPQDRQFILSSKKLLLSDSGFYLCAWNRDSLNTGELFFGEGSRLTVL.

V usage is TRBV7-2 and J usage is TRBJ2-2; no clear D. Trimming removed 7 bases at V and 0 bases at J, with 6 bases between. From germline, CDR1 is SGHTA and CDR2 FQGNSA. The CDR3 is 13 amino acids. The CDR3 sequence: CASTSSNTGELFF. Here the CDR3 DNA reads TGTGCCAGCACCTCTTCGAACACCGGGGAGCTGTTTTTT.

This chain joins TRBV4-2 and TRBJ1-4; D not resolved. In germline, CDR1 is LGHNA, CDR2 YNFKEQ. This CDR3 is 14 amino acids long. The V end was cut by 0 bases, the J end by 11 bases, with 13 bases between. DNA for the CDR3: TGTGCCAGCAGCCAAGATGGGGTGCCCGGGAAACTGTTTTTT. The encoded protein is CASSQDGVPGKLFF.

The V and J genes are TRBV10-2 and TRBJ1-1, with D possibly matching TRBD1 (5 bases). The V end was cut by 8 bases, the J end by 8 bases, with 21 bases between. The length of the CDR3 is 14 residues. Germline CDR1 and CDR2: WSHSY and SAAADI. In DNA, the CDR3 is TGCGCCAGCCGATCCCTTGACAGCCAAGCAGAAGCTTTCTTT. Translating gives CASRSLDSQAEAFF.

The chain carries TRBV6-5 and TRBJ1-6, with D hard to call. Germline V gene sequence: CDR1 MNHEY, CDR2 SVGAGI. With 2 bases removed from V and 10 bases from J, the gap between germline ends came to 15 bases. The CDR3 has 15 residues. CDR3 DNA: TGTGCCAGCAGTTACAATCAGCCCCATAGATCACCCCTCCACTTT. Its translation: CASSYNQPHRSPLHF.

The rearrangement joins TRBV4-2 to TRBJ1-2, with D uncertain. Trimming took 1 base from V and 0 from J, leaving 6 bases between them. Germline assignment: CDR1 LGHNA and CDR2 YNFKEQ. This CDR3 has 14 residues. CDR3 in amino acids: CASSQGSTNYGYTF. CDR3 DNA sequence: TGTGCCAGCAGCCAAGGATCTACTAACTATGGCTACACCTTC.